Sequencing of this TCR beta chain was carried out in a study of read filtering for tumor transcriptome and immune sequencing. The overall study: IR-seq gave about 3.5 to 11 million TCR reads per sample; RNA-seq gave about 80 to 1273.

There are a few counts of this clonotype. The ends were cut back, 5 bases at V and 7 bases at J, with 15 bases in the middle. This CDR3 has 13 amino acids. Per germline, CDR1 DFQATT and CDR2 SNEGSKA (reference sequence). This library used roughly 0.4 ug RNA and molecular barcoded adaptors spanning alpha/delta and beta/gamma chains. TCRdb reanalysed the reads using MiXCR and keeps one entry per CDR3 protein. The sample has around 130,000 distinct CDR3 sequences, around 13% seen once. Sequenced: a population of CD138-negative cells sorted from bone marrow. This TCR derives from a donor aged 40 or over with multiple myeloma. This sequence joins TRBV20-1 and TRBJ2-1; D is perhaps TRBD1 (6 bases). In DNA form, the CDR3 reads TGCAGTGCTGGAAACAGGGTTTGGAATGAGCAGTTCTTC. Encoded protein: CSAGNRVWNEQFF.